A single sample is the source of the 19 T cell receptor beta chains below, sequenced in a study of technical replicates of blood from a handful of donors. Sequenced by immunoSEQ multiplex PCR; TCRdb stores in-frame clones only, minus some. The sample holds some 8,000 clones, 90% seen once. Sequencing was performed on PBMCs. These receptors all stem from a human donor in good health.

This rearrangement joins TRBV27 to TRBJ2-7; TRBD1 matches 11 bases. Germline trimming cut 6 bases from V and 4 bases from J; bases unmatched to any gene: 5. This CDR3 contains 14 residues. The germline CDR1 and CDR2 sequences are MNHEY and SMNVEV (reference sequence). As DNA, the CDR3 is TGTGCCAGCAGACGGACAGGGGGCGCGTACGAGCAGTACTTC. It codes for CASRRTGGAYEQYF.

CDR3 in amino acids: CASSPRENTEAFF. DNA for the CDR3: TGTGCCAGCAGCCCCAGGGAGAACACTGAAGCTTTCTTT. The genes are TRBV4-2 and TRBJ1-1; TRBD1 might be the D (5 bases). V shed 4 bases and J shed 1 base, with 7 bases lying between them. CDR1 and CDR2 (germline): LGHNA, YNFKEQ. CDR3 length: 13 amino acids.

The chain uses TRBV5-1 and TRBJ1-1, with 9 bases aligning to TRBD1. The CDR3 runs to 14 residues. V lost 4 bases and J lost 4; bases outside the gene matches: 5. Germline V lookup: CDR1 SGHRS, CDR2 YFSETQ. CDR3 DNA: TGCGCCAGCAGCATCGGACAGGGGACCACTGAAGCTTTCTTT. Amino acids: CASSIGQGTTEAFF.

V gene TRBV2 combines with J gene TRBJ2-2; D possibly corresponds to TRBD1 (6 bases). V lost 2 bases, J lost 0 bases, and 13 bases lay in between. This CDR3 is built from 17 residues. Germline CDR1 and CDR2: SNHLY and FYNNEI. CDR3 coding DNA: TGTGCCAGCAGTGAAAGAGTCGGACAGTCGAACACCGGGGAGCTGTTTTTT. It is translated as CASSERVGQSNTGELFF.

The chain's CDR3 is CAWTRQENTEAFF. In nucleotides, the CDR3 is TGTGCCTGGACAAGACAGGAGAACACTGAAGCTTTCTTT. V and J are TRBV30 and TRBJ1-1, with D possibly being TRBD1 (6 bases). The ends were cut back, 4 bases at V and 1 base at J, with 10 bases in the middle. CDR1 GTSNPN and CDR2 SVGIG come from the germline V gene (reference sequence). This CDR3 has 13 amino acids.

The chain joins TRBV6-1 to TRBJ1-5, with 12 bases fitting TRBD1. Germline V lookup: CDR1 MNHNS, CDR2 SASEGT. The V gene end was trimmed by 3 bases and the J gene end by 6 bases; junction bases not matched to a gene: 3. The CDR3 is 15 residues long. CDR3 protein: CASSEGQGASQPQHF. In nucleotides, the CDR3 is TGTGCCAGCAGTGAGGGACAGGGGGCTAGTCAGCCCCAGCATTTT.

The chain links TRBV5-1 to TRBJ2-7; perhaps TRBD2 as D (6 bases). CDR1 SGHRS and CDR2 YFSETQ come from the germline V gene. V lost 2 bases to trimming and J lost 2 bases, with 11 bases between them. This CDR3 spans 14 amino acids. The CDR3 loop is CASSFSSEAYEQYF. CDR3 DNA: TGCGCCAGCAGCTTTTCTAGCGAGGCCTACGAGCAGTACTTC. Supplemented by reference TRBV5-1 and TRBJ2-7, the full variable domain reads KAGVTQTPRYLIKTRGQQVTLSCSPISGHRSVSWYQQTPGQGLQFLFEYFSETQRNKGNFPGRFSGRQFSNSRSEMNVSTLELGDSALYLCASSFSSEAYEQYFGPGTRLTVT.

V is TRBV5-6 and J is TRBJ1-1, with 8 bases fitting TRBD1. The V gene's germline CDR1 is SGHDT and CDR2 YYEEEE. This CDR3 has 13 amino acids. V shed 4 bases and J 11 bases; nucleotides not matched to a gene: 10. This chain's CDR3 is CASSLTQGARAFF. The DNA for the CDR3 is TGTGCCAGCAGCCTAACGCAGGGGGCTAGGGCTTTCTTT.

The chain recombines TRBV6-5 with TRBJ1-1; 7 bases are a match to TRBD1. After removal of 6 bases from V and 9 bases from J, the junction contained 7 bases not matched to a gene. CDR1 is MNHEY, CDR2 SVGAGI, per germline. CDR3 length equals 12 residues. This CDR3 is CASRPQGDKAFF. The CDR3 nucleotides are TGTGCCAGCAGACCCCAGGGGGATAAAGCTTTCTTT.

This clone was recorded only once. This chain links TRBV4-2 with TRBJ2-1; maybe TRBD2 (6 bases). The CDR3 has 14 residues. Germline V CDR1 and CDR2: LGHNA, YNFKEQ. With 1 base removed from V and 6 bases from J, the gap between germline ends came to 10 bases. CDR3 nucleotide sequence: TGTGCCAGCAGCCAAGCGAGCGGGTCCAATGAGCAGTTCTTC. Translated, it gives CASSQASGSNEQFF.

V usage is TRBV28 and J usage is TRBJ1-2; 10 nucleotides line up with TRBD1. This CDR3 has 16 residues. CDR1 and CDR2 from the germline V gene are MDHEN and SYDVKM. J gave up 2 bases and V 5 bases, and 8 bases lay outside the gene matches. The CDR3 loop is CASSGQGVVSNYGYTF. For the CDR3, the DNA is TGTGCCAGCAGTGGACAGGGGGTGGTTTCGAACTATGGCTACACCTTC.

The V call is TRBV27, the J call TRBJ1-1, with TRBD1 matching over 11 bases. Trimming took 6 bases from V and 5 from J; bases not matched to a gene: 11. The CDR3 has 16 amino acids. Per the germline V gene, CDR1 is MNHEY and CDR2 is SMNVEV (reference sequence). CDR3 nucleotides: TGTGCCAGCAGGACCGGGACAGGGGGTAGTAGTACTGAAGCTTTCTTT. Its protein is CASRTGTGGSSTEAFF.

A single count supports this clone. The chain's CDR3 is CASSLGGSTYEQYF. The CDR3, as DNA: TGTGCCAGCAGCTTGGGCGGATCTACCTACGAGCAGTACTTC. The rearrangement joins TRBV5-8 to TRBJ2-7; D is ambiguous. The CDR3 runs 14 residues. The ends were cut back, 0 bases at V and 2 bases at J, with 9 bases in the middle. Looked up from germline, CDR1 is SGHTS and CDR2 is YDEGEE.

This chain joins TRBV30 and TRBJ1-1, with a possible D match to TRBD1 (5 bases). The germline V gene encodes CDR1 GTSNPN and CDR2 SVGIG (reference sequence). The germline V and J ends were trimmed by 8 bases and 6 bases, with 19 bases remaining between them. The CDR3 sequence is 13 residues long. This chain's CDR3 is CATRGGAGAEAFF. Here the CDR3 DNA reads TGTGCCACTCGAGGAGGGGCTGGAGCTGAAGCTTTCTTT.

The CDR3 sequence: CASRRQGVGEKLFF. The DNA for the CDR3 is TGTGCCAGCAGAAGACAGGGCGTAGGTGAAAAACTGTTTTTT. The rearrangement uses TRBV6-5 and TRBJ1-4; 7 nucleotides agree with TRBD1. Trimming at V came to 6 bases and at J to 7 bases, leaving 8 bases not matched to a gene. There are 14 residues in the CDR3. Germline CDR1 and CDR2: MNHEY and SVGAGI.

The chain couples TRBV28 to TRBJ1-2; a weak D match, TRBD1 (5 bases). Germline CDR1 MDHEN, CDR2 SYDVKM. The CDR3 extends over 13 amino acids. V dropped 6 bases and J dropped 2 bases, with 10 bases sitting between them. Here the CDR3 reads CASRRKGNYGYTF. In nucleotides, the CDR3 is TGTGCCAGCAGGCGGAAGGGGAACTATGGCTACACCTTC.

The chain couples TRBV7-9 to TRBJ1-2; 9 bases fit TRBD1. This CDR3 spans 17 amino acids. In germline, CDR1 is SEHNR, CDR2 FQNEAQ (reference sequence). After removal of 5 bases from V and 5 bases from J, the junction contained 15 bases not matched to a gene. CDR3 residues: CASSITGGAGYSYGYTF. CDR3 nucleotides: TGTGCCAGCAGCATCACAGGGGGCGCGGGTTATTCTTATGGCTACACCTTC.

J is TRBJ1-2 and V is TRBV30, with 7 bases identical to TRBD1. V was pared by 0 bases and J by 2 bases, with 12 bases of the junction left unmatched. Germline values: CDR1 GTSNPN, CDR2 SVGIG (reference sequence). The CDR3 is 17 residues long. This chain's CDR3 is CAWSVSYLQTGNYGYTF. The CDR3 nucleotides are TGTGCCTGGAGTGTATCCTACCTCCAGACAGGGAACTATGGCTACACCTTC.

This chain connects TRBV28 to TRBJ2-7, with 9 positions matching TRBD2. In germline, CDR1 is MDHEN, CDR2 SYDVKM. The CDR3 covers 15 residues. V shed 7 bases, J shed 3 bases, and the junction held 10 bases outside the gene matches. CDR3 protein: CASTQLLAGNYEQYF. CDR3 nucleotides: TGTGCCAGCACTCAACTTCTAGCGGGGAACTACGAGCAGTACTTC.